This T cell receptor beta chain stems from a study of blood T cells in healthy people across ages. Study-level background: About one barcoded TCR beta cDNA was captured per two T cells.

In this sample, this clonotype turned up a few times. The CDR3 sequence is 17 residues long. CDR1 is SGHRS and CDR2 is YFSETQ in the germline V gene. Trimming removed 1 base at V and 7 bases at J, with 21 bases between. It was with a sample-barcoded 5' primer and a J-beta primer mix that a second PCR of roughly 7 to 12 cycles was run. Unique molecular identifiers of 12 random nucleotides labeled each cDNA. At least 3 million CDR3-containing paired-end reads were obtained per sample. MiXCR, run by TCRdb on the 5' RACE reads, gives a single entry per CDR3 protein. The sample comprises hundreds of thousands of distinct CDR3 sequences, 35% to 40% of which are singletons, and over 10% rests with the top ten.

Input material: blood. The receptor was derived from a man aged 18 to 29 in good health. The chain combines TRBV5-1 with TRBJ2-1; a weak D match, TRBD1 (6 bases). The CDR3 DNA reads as TGCGCCAGCAGCTTGTGGTCCCTTGATCGGACAGAAAATGAGCAGTTCTTC. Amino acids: CASSLWSLDRTENEQFF. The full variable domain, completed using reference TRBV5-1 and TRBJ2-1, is KAGVTQTPRYLIKTRGQQVTLSCSPISGHRSVSWYQQTPGQGLQFLFEYFSETQRNKGNFPGRFSGRQFSNSRSEMNVSTLELGDSALYLCASSLWSLDRTENEQFFGPGTRLTVL.